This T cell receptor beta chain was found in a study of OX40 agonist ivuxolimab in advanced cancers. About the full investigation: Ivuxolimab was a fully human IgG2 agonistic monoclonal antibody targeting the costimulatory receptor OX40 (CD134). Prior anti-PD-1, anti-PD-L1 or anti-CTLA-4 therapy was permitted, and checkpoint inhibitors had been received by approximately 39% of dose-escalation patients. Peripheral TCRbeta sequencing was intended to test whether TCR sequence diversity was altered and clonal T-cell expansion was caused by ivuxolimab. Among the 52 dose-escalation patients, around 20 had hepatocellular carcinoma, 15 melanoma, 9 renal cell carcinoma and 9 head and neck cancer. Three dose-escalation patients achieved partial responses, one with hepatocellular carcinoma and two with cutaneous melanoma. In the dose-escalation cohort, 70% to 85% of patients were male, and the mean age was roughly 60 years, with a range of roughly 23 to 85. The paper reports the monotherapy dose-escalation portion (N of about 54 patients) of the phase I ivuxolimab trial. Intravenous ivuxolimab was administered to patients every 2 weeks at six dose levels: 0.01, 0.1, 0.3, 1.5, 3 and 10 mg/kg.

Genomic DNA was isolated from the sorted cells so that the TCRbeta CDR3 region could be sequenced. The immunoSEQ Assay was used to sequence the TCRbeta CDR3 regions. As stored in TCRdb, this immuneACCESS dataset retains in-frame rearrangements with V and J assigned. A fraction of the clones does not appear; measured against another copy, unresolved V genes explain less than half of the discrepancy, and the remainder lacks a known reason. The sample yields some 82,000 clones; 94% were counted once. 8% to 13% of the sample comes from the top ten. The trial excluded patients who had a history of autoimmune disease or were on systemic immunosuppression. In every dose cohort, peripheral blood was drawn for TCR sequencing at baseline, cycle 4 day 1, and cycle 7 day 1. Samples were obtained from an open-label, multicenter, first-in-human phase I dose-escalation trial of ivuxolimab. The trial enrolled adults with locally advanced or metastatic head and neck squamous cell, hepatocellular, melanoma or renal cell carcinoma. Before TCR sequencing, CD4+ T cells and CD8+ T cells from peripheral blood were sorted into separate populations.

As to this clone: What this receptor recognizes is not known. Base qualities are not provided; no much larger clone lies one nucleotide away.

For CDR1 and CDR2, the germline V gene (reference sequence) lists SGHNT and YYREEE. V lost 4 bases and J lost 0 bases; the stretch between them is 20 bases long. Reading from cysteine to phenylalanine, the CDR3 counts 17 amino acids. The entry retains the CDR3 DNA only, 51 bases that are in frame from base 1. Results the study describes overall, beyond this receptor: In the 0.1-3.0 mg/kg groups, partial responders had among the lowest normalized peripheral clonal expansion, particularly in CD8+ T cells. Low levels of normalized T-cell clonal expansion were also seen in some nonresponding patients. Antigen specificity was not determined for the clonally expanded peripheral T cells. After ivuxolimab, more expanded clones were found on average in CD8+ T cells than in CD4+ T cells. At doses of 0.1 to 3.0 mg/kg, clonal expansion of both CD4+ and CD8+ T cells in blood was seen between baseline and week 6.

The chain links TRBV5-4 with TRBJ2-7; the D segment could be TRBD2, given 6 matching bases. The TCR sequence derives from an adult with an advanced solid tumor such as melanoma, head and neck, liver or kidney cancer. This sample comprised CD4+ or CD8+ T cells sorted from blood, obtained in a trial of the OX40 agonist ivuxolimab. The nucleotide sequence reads TGTGCCAGCAGCCTAGGGGTAGCGGATAGGAGCTCCTACGAGCAGTACTTC. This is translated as CASSLGVADRSSYEQYF.